This T cell receptor (beta chain) was retrieved from a study of T cell repertoires in ileal Crohn's disease. General study points: Compared with CD4 T cells, sorted CD8 cells carried more expanded clones.

Produced via immunoSEQ multiplex PCR; TCRdb's table is partial and in-frame only. The profile covers 13,000 or so clones, with nearly 90% appearing a single time and roughly 3.9% taken by the ten largest. Included were adult ileal or ileocolonic Crohn's patients indicated for ileocolonic resection. Notes on this clone: Its antigen is unknown. Additional DNA sequences in this sample encode the identical CDR3.

Germline V gene sequence: CDR1 SGHRS, CDR2 YFSETQ. This CDR3 contains 16 residues. Unmatched junction bases numbered 2, after V lost 0 bases and J lost 6 bases. This TCR was sampled from an adult with Crohn's disease. The gene calls are TRBV5-1 and TRBJ2-1; 14 bases align to TRBD2. The sequenced sample consisted of ileal tissue. The CDR3 region is CASSLGGTSGGNEQFF. CDR3 nucleotide sequence: TGCGCCAGCAGCTTGGGTGGGACTAGCGGGGGCAATGAGCAGTTCTTC.